The 13 T cell receptor beta chains presented below share a single source sample, sequenced in a study of blood T cells in healthy people across ages. The authors ran a second PCR of 7 to 11 cycles using a sample-barcoded 5' primer and a J-beta primer mix. TCRdb re-derived calls from the 5' RACE reads in MiXCR, one entry per CDR3 protein. The profile covers around 1,500,000 distinct CDR3 sequences, with approximately 42% appearing a single time and roughly 7.7% taken by the ten largest. The source material was blood. The receptors were gathered from a woman in her late teens or twenties in good health.

This clonotype was counted between two and nine times. The CDR3 DNA sequence: TGCAGTGCTCCAATCCCGGGCCCACCCTACGAGCAGTACTTC. Its protein is CSAPIPGPPYEQYF. The genes are TRBV20-1 and TRBJ2-7; D unresolved. Germline V lookup: CDR1 DFQATT, CDR2 SNEGSKA (reference sequence). This CDR3 spans 14 amino acids. Trimming cost V 5 bases and J 2 bases, with 16 bases left between them.

The sample holds a few counts of this clonotype. The chain links TRBV20-1 to TRBJ2-7; a weak D match, TRBD2 (7 bases). V was trimmed by 7 bases and J by 1 base, leaving 23 bases between them. The V gene's germline CDR1 is DFQATT and CDR2 SNEGSKA (reference sequence). CDR3 length: 16 residues. The CDR3 region is CSVNWGRETSSYEQYF. The CDR3 coding sequence is TGCAGTGTCAATTGGGGGCGGGAGACCTCTTCCTACGAGCAGTACTTC.

The genes are TRBV24-1 and TRBJ2-5; either TRBD1 or TRBD2 may fit D (5 bases each). V lost 2 bases to trimming and J lost 3 bases, with 12 bases between them. The CDR3 has 15 residues. Germline V gene lookup returns CDR1 KGHDR and CDR2 SFDVKD. The CDR3 here is CATSDSRGEKETQYF. For the CDR3, the DNA is TGTGCCACCAGTGATTCCCGAGGGGAGAAAGAGACCCAGTACTTC.

The chain uses TRBV5-5 and TRBJ2-7; the match to TRBD2 covers 11 bases. Germline lookup yields CDR1 SGHKS and CDR2 YYEKEE (reference sequence). V dropped 4 bases and J dropped 3; count of bases not matched to a gene: 21. The CDR3 extends over 20 amino acids. The CDR3 loop reads CASSLHRDTGRLAGIYEQYF. The CDR3 coding sequence is TGTGCCAGCAGCCTACACCGGGACACTGGAAGACTAGCGGGAATCTACGAGCAGTACTTC.

The chain is built from TRBV7-8 and TRBJ2-1; D may be TRBD1 or TRBD2 (6 bases each). The V end was cut by 9 bases, the J end by 8 bases, with 14 bases between. This CDR3 is 12 amino acids long. Germline lookup yields CDR1 SGHVS and CDR2 FQNEAQ. The CDR3 protein is CASSGAGDEQFF. The CDR3 nucleotides read TGTGCCAGTTCGGGGGCTGGCGATGAGCAGTTCTTC. Together with reference TRBV7-8 and TRBJ2-1, the CDR3 gives the full variable domain: GAGVSQSPRYKVAKRGQDVALRCDPISGHVSLFWYQQALGQGPEFLTYFQNEAQLDKSGLPSDRFFAERPEGSVSTLKIQRTQQEDSAVYLCASSGAGDEQFFGPGTRLTVL.

This clonotype was counted once. This sequence may be a read error, since a much larger clone differs from it by one base. The chain couples TRBV12-3 or TRBV12-4 to TRBJ2-4; 7 positions agree with TRBD2. This CDR3 has 14 amino acids. Here the CDR3 reads CASSYGGGSNIRYF. CDR3 nucleotide sequence: TGTGCCAGCAGTTACGGCGGGGGTTCGAACATTCGGTACTTC.

This clonotype was picked up a small number of times. This rearrangement joins TRBV12-3 or TRBV12-4 to TRBJ2-4, with a tentative D call TRBD2 (6 bases). CDR3 length: 16 residues. Trimming cost V 3 bases and J 0 bases, with 12 bases left between them. The CDR3 DNA sequence: TGTGCCAGCAGTTTTGGAGGGGCCTTAGCCAAAAACATTCAGTACTTC. Its translation is CASSFGGALAKNIQYF.

This rearrangement joins TRBV2 to TRBJ1-2; no clear D. The CDR3 totals 13 residues. V lost 5 bases, J lost 7 bases, and 14 bases lay in between. Per germline, CDR1 SNHLY and CDR2 FYNNEI. The chain's CDR3 is CASSNGEVGGYTF. CDR3 nucleotides: TGTGCCAGCAGTAACGGGGAGGTTGGTGGCTACACCTTC.

This sequence joins TRBV12-3 or TRBV12-4 and TRBJ1-6, with TRBD1 matching 7 bases. The V gene end was trimmed by 5 bases and the J gene end by 9 bases; junction bases not matched to a gene: 4. This CDR3 has 13 amino acids. The CDR3 loop reads CASSPGTASPLHF. The CDR3 bases are TGTGCCAGCAGTCCCGGGACAGCTTCACCCCTCCACTTT.

The V gene is TRBV30, the J gene TRBJ2-7; the D gene is possibly TRBD1 (6 bases). The V and J ends lost 5 bases and 6 bases respectively, with 14 bases between them. The CDR3 length is 12 residues. Germline CDR1 reads GTSNPN; CDR2 reads SVGIG (reference sequence). As DNA, the CDR3 is TGTGCCTGGTCAGACAGGTCGTTCGAGCAGTACTTC. Its translation: CAWSDRSFEQYF.

This clonotype came up a few times. The V call is TRBV6-5, the J call TRBJ2-3; the match to TRBD2 covers 8 bases. V shed 10 bases and J 2 bases; nucleotides not matched to a gene: 8. The CDR3 is 14 residues long. Per germline, CDR1 MNHEY and CDR2 SVGAGI. For the CDR3, the DNA is TGTGCCACCCGGGGGGGCACCAACACAGATACGCAGTATTTT. Amino acids: CATRGGTNTDTQYF.

Written as DNA, the CDR3 is TGCGCCAGCAGCTCCCTTTCAGGAGACACTGAAGCTTTCTTT. This encodes CASSSLSGDTEAFF. This chain connects TRBV5-1 to TRBJ1-1, with D uncertain. The germline V and J ends were trimmed by 3 bases and 3 bases, with 12 bases remaining between them. From germline, CDR1 is SGHRS and CDR2 YFSETQ. The CDR3 loop spans 14 amino acids.

The chain joins TRBV5-6 to TRBJ1-6; D may be TRBD1 (6 bases). The CDR3 has 16 amino acids. Per the germline V gene, CDR1 is SGHDT and CDR2 is YYEEEE. The V end lost 5 bases, the J end lost 0 bases, and 12 bases lay between the germline ends. The CDR3 loop reads CASRSGQTSYNSPLHF. The DNA for the CDR3 is TGTGCCAGCAGATCTGGACAGACCTCCTATAATTCACCCCTCCACTTT.